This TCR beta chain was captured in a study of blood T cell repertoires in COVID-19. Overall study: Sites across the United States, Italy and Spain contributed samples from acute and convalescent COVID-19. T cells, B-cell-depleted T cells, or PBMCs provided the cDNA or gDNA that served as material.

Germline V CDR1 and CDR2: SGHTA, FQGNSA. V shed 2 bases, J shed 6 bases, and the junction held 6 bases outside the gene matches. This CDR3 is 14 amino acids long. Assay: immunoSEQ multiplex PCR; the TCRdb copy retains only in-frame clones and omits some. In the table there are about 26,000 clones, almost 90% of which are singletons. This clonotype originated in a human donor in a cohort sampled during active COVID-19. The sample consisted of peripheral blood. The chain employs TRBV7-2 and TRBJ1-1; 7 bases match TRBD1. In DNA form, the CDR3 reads TGTGCCAGCAGCTTATCCCCAGACAGGGCTGAAGCTTTCTTT. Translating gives CASSLSPDRAEAFF.